There are a few counts of the clone carrying this T cell receptor (beta chain). Its cognate antigen is unknown. The germline V gene has CDR1 MGHRA and CDR2 YSYEKL. The CDR3 runs to 20 residues. V gave up 0 bases and J gave up 0 bases; unmatched junction bases: 12. TCR beta libraries were built with iRepertoire HTBI primers and Arm-PCR of CDR3 regions. TCRdb redid the calling of the multiplex PCR reads with MiXCR, one entry per CDR3 protein. The repertoire holds around 420,000 distinct CDR3 sequences, with around 16% as singletons. These data belong to a study of regulatory T cells in long-lasting Graves disease. Time point noted: newly diagnosed GD, antithyroid drugs for less than 3 months. RNA extracted from PBMCs served as the sequencing template. General study findings and limits: Favored gene segments in persistent disease were TRBV28, TRBJ1-2 and TRBJ2-5.

J is TRBJ2-5 and V is TRBV4-1, with TRBD2 identical over 11 bases. The source is a female donor with Graves disease. Sequences were derived from peripheral blood mononuclear cells (PBMCs), sampled at new diagnosis, from a patient treated with antithyroid drugs. In DNA form, the CDR3 reads TGCGCCAGCAGCCAAGAGGGTAGCGTGACTAGCGGGGAAGACCAAGAGACCCAGTACTTC. Protein: CASSQEGSVTSGEDQETQYF.